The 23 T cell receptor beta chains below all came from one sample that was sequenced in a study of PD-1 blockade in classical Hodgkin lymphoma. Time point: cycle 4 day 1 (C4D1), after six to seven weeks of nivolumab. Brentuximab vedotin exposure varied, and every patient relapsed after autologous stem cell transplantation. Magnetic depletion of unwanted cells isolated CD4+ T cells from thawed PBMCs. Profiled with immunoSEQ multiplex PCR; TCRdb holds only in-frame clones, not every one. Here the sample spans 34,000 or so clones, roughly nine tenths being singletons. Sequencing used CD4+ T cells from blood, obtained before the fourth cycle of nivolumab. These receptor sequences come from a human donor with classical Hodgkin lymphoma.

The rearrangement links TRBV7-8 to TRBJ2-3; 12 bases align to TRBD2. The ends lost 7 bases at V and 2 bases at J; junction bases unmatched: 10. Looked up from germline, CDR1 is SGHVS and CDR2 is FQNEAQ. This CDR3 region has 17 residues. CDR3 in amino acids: CASTFPGLAGYTDTQYF. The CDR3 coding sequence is TGTGCCAGCACCTTTCCCGGACTAGCGGGATACACAGATACGCAGTATTTT.

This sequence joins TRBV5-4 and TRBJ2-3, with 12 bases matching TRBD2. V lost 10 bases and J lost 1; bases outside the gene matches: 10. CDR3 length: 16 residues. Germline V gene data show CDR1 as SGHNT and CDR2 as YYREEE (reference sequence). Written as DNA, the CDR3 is TGTGCCGGCCTGACTAGCGGGAGTTTTGGCACAGATACGCAGTATTTT. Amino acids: CAGLTSGSFGTDTQYF.

In nucleotides, the CDR3 is TGCAGTGCCAAGCCGGGAACTGAAGCTTTCTTT. It specifies CSAKPGTEAFF. The chain is built from TRBV20-1 and TRBJ1-1; D is undetermined. V was clipped by 6 bases and J by 5 bases, with 10 bases between them. The CDR3 is 11 amino acids. Germline V gives CDR1 DFQATT, CDR2 SNEGSKA (reference sequence).

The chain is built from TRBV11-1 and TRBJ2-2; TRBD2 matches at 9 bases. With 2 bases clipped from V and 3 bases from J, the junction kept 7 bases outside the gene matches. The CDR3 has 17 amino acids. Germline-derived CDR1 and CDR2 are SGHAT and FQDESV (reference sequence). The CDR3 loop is CASSLYLAGGYTGELFF. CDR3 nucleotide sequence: TGTGCCAGCAGCTTATACTTGGCGGGAGGGTACACCGGGGAGCTGTTTTTT.

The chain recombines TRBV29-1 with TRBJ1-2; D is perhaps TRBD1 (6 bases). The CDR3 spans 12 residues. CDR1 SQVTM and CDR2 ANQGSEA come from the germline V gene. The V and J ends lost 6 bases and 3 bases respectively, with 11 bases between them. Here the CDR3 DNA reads TGCAGCGTCGTAAACAGGGACTATGGCTACACCTTC. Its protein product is CSVVNRDYGYTF.

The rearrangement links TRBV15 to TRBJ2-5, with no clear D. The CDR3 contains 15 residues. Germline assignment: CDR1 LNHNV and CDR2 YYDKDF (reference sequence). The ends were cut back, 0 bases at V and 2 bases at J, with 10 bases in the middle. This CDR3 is CATSRDGFLQETQYF. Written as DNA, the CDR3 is TGTGCCACCAGCAGAGACGGCTTCCTACAAGAGACCCAGTACTTC.

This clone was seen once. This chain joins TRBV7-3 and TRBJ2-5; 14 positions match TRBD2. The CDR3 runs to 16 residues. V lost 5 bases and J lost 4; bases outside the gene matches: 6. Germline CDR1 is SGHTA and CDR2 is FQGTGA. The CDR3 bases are TGTGCCAGCAGCAGGGGGACTAGCGGGAGCATAGAGACCCAGTACTTC. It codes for CASSRGTSGSIETQYF.

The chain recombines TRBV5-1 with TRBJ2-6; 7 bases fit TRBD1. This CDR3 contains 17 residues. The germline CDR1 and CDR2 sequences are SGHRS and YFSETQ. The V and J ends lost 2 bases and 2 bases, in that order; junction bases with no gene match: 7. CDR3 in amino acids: CASSFVTGLPGANVLTF. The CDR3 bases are TGCGCCAGCAGCTTCGTGACAGGGTTACCTGGGGCCAACGTCCTGACTTTC.

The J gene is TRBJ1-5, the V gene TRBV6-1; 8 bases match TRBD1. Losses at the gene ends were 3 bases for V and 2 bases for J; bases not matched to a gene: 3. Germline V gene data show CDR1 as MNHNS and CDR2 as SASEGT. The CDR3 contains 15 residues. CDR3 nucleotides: TGTGCCAGCAGTGACGGACAGGGACGCAATCAGCCCCAGCATTTT. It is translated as CASSDGQGRNQPQHF.

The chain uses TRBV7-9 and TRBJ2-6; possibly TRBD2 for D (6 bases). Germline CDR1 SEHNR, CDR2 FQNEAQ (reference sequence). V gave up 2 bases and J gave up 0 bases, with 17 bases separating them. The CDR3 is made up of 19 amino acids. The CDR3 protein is CASSLRVIRGSSGANVLTF. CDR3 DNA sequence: TGTGCCAGCAGCTTACGAGTCATTCGGGGGAGCTCTGGGGCCAACGTCCTGACTTTC. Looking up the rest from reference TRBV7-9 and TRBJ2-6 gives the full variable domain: DTGVSQNPRHKITKRGQNVTFRCDPISEHNRLYWYRQTLGQGPEFLTYFQNEAQLEKSRLLSDRFSAERPKGSFSTLEIQRTEQGDSAMYLCASSLRVIRGSSGANVLTFGAGSRLTVL.

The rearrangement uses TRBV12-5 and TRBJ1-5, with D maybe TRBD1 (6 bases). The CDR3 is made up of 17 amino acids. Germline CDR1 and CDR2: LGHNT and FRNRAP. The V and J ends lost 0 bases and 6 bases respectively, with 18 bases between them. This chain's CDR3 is CASGLVPLGRGFQPQHF. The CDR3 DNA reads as TGTGCTAGTGGTTTGGTACCCTTGGGCAGGGGTTTTCAGCCCCAGCATTTT. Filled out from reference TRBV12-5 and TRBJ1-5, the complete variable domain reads DARVTQTPRHKVTEMGQEVTMRCQPILGHNTVFWYRQTMMQGLELLAYFRNRAPLDDSGMPKDRFSAEMPDATLATLKIQPSEPRDSAVYFCASGLVPLGRGFQPQHFGDGTRLSIL.

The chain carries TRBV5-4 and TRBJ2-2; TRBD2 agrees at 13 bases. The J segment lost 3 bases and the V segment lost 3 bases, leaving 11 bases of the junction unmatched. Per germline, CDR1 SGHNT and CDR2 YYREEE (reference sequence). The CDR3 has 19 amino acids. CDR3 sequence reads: CASSSRSTSGRIYTGELFF. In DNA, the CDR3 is TGTGCCAGCAGCTCGCGATCGACTAGCGGGAGGATTTACACCGGGGAGCTGTTTTTT. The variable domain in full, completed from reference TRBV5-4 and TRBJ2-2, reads ETGVTQSPTHLIKTRGQQVTLRCSSQSGHNTVSWYQQALGQGPQFIFQYYREEENGRGNFPPRFSGLQFPNYSSELNVNALELDDSALYLCASSSRSTSGRIYTGELFFGEGSRLTVL.

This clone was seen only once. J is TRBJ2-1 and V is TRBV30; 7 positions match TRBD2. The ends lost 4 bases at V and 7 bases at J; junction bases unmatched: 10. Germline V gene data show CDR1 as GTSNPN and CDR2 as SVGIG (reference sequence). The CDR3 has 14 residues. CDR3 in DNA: TGTGCCTGGACTGCGGGAGTCGTGATTAATGAGCAGTTCTTC. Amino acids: CAWTAGVVINEQFF.

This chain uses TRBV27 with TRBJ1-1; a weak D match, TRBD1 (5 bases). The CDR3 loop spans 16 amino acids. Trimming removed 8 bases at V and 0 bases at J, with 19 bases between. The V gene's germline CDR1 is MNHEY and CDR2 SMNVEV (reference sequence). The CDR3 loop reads CASQFLPSTVNTEAFF. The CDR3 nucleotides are TGTGCCAGCCAATTCCTACCTTCGACAGTGAACACTGAAGCTTTCTTT.

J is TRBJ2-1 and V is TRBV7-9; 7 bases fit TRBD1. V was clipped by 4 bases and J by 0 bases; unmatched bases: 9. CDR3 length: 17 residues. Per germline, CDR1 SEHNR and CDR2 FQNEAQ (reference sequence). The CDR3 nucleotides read TGTGCCAGCAGCTCTCTTGCAGGGGGTAGCTCCTACAATGAGCAGTTCTTC. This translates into CASSSLAGGSSYNEQFF.

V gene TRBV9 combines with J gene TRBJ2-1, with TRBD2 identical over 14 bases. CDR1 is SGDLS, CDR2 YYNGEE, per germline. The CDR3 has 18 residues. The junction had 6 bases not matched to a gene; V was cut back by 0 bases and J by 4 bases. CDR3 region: CASSVVGGTSGSYNEQFF. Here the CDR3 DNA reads TGTGCCAGCAGCGTAGTAGGGGGGACTAGCGGGAGTTACAATGAGCAGTTCTTC.

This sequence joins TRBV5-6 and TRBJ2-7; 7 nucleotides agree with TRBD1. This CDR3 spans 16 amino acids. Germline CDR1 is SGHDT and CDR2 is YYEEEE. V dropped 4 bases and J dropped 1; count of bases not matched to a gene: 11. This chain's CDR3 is CASSGAGTVSSYEQYF. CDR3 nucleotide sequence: TGTGCCAGCAGCGGGGCCGGGACAGTGTCGTCCTACGAGCAGTACTTC. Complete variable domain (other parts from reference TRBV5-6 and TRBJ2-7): DAGVTQSPTHLIKTRGQQVTLRCSPKSGHDTVSWYQQALGQGPQFIFQYYEEEERQRGNFPDRFSGHQFPNYSSELNVNALLLGDSALYLCASSGAGTVSSYEQYFGPGTRLTVT.

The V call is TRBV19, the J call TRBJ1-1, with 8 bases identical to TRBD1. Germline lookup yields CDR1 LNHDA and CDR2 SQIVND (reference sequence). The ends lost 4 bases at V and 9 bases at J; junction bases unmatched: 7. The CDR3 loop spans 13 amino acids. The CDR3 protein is CASSRDDRGKAFF. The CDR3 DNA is TGTGCCAGTAGTAGAGACGACAGGGGTAAAGCTTTCTTT.

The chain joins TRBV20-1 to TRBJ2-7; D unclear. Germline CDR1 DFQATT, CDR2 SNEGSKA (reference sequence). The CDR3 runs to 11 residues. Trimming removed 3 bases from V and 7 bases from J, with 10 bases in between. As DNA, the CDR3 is TGCAGTGCTAGTGCGGTGAGGGAGCAGTACTTC. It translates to CSASAVREQYF.

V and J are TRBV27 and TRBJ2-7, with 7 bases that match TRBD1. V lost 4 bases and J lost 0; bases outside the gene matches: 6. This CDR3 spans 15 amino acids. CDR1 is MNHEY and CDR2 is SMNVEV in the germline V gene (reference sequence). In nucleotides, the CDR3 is TGTGCCAGCAGTTCGGGGACAGTCAGCTCCTACGAGCAGTACTTC. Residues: CASSSGTVSSYEQYF.

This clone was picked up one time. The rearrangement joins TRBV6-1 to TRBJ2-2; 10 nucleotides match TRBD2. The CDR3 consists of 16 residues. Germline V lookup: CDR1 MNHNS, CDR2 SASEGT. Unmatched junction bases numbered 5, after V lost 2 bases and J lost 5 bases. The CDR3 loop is CASSELAGVITGELFF. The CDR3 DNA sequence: TGTGCCAGCAGTGAACTAGCGGGAGTGATTACCGGGGAGCTGTTTTTT.

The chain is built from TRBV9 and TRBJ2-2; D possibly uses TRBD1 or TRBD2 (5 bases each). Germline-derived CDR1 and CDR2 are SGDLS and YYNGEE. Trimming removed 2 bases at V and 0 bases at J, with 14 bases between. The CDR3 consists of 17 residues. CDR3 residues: CASSVYRRGANTGELFF. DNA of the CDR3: TGTGCCAGCAGCGTCTACCGTAGGGGAGCGAACACCGGGGAGCTGTTTTTT.

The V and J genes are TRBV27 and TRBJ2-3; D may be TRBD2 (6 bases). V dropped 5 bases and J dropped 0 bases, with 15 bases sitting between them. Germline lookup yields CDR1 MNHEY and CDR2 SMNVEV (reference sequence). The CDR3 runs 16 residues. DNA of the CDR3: TGTGCCAGCAGTCTCCGGACTAACCCTAGCACAGATACGCAGTATTTT. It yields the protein CASSLRTNPSTDTQYF.